This T cell receptor (beta chain) comes out of a study of T cells expressing NK-cell markers. CDR3 length equals 13 residues. From germline, CDR1 is MGHDK and CDR2 SYGVNS. It was by 5'RACE template switching with UMIs that TCR beta cDNA was made. TCRdb re-called the 5' RACE reads; one entry per CDR3 protein, DNA not given. The sample includes about 460,000 distinct CDR3 sequences. The genes are TRBV25-1 and TRBJ2-6. Sample: blood T cells: a sorted CD56 or NKG2C T cell subset, CD4+ or CD8+ T cells, or bulk PBMC T cells (not recorded which). The TCR was taken from a woman aged 50 to 65 in good health. CDR3 loop: CASRLTGANVLTF.